A single sample gave rise to the 16 T cell receptor beta chains below, sequenced in a study of shared clonotypes between healthy human individuals. It was CD45RO-negative cells, positively selected for CCR7, that made up naive CD8 cells, with terminally differentiated effector memory CD45RA+ cells excluded. Repertoires were generated with immunoSEQ multiplex PCR, while TCRdb's copy carries only in-frame clones and drops some. This sample carries some 2.1 million clones, around 95% of them seen once, and the ten largest clones take around 1.8%. Sequencing was performed on naive CD8+ T cells from PBMCs. Receptors originate from a man younger than 35 in good health. Some clones in this sample may be carry-over from other donors' samples.

The chain combines TRBV9 with TRBJ2-1; TRBD2 aligns across 7 bases. With V trimmed by 3 bases and J by 10 bases, 16 bases remained unmatched. This CDR3 has 16 residues. CDR1 and CDR2 (germline): SGDLS, YYNGEE. The CDR3 sequence: CASSGGMAGAVWEQFF. CDR3 sequence (DNA): TGTGCCAGCAGCGGGGGGATGGCGGGAGCGGTCTGGGAGCAGTTCTTC.

V gene TRBV13 combines with J gene TRBJ2-5; 9 bases map to TRBD1. With 4 bases clipped from V and 4 bases from J, the junction kept 7 bases outside the gene matches. The CDR3 runs to 15 residues. Germline V CDR1 and CDR2: PRHDT, FYEKMQ (reference sequence). In nucleotides, the CDR3 is TGTGCCAGCAGCTCCGGACAGGGGAGGGGAGAGACCCAGTACTTC. This gives the protein CASSSGQGRGETQYF.

The chain is built from TRBV27 and TRBJ2-1; TRBD1 aligns across 8 bases. V was pared by 1 base and J by 5 bases, with 7 bases of the junction left unmatched. The CDR3 is made up of 16 amino acids. Germline V gives CDR1 MNHEY, CDR2 SMNVEV (reference sequence). This CDR3 reads CASSLFPGQAHNEQFF. As DNA, the CDR3 is TGTGCCAGCAGTTTATTTCCGGGACAGGCCCACAATGAGCAGTTCTTC.

This chain links TRBV27 with TRBJ2-3; 9 bases are a match to TRBD2. The CDR3 loop spans 16 amino acids. J was trimmed by 0 bases and V by 6 bases; bases with no gene match: 7. Germline CDR1 reads MNHEY; CDR2 reads SMNVEV (reference sequence). The DNA of the CDR3 is TGTGCCAGCAGCCTAGCGGGGACCCCTAGCACAGATACGCAGTATTTT. Translation gives CASSLAGTPSTDTQYF.

The gene calls are TRBV19 and TRBJ1-1, with no clear D. V was clipped by 6 bases and J by 2 bases, with 10 bases between them. The CDR3 is made up of 13 amino acids. CDR1 is LNHDA and CDR2 is SQIVND in the germline V gene (reference sequence). The CDR3 is CASSQVRNTEAFF. The DNA of the CDR3 is TGTGCCAGTAGCCAGGTCCGCAACACTGAAGCTTTCTTT.

This clone was recorded only once. This sequence joins TRBV7-9 and TRBJ2-7; the match to TRBD2 covers 11 bases. Germline CDR1 and CDR2: SEHNR and FQNEAQ (reference sequence). J was trimmed by 6 bases and V by 4 bases; bases with no gene match: 11. This CDR3 contains 16 residues. As DNA, the CDR3 is TGTGCCAGCAGCTCACTAGCGGGAGTAATAAGGGGCGAGCAGTACTTC. Translated: CASSSLAGVIRGEQYF.

The V call is TRBV28, the J call TRBJ2-5; perhaps TRBD1 as D (6 bases). Trimming stripped 4 bases from V and 5 bases from J, with 14 bases between. The CDR3 is made up of 14 amino acids. Germline CDR1 MDHEN, CDR2 SYDVKM. The CDR3 region is CASSSTHRDETQYF. The CDR3 region has the DNA TGTGCCAGCAGTTCCACCCACAGGGATGAGACCCAGTACTTC. The whole variable domain, remainder taken from reference TRBV28 and TRBJ2-5, is DVKVTQSSRYLVKRTGEKVFLECVQDMDHENMFWYRQDPGLGLRLIYFSYDVKMKEKGDIPEGYSVSREKKERFSLILESASTNQTSMYLCASSSTHRDETQYFGPGTRLLVL.

This clone was detected once. This chain uses TRBV2 with TRBJ2-3, with TRBD2 identical over 10 bases. Losses at the gene ends were 6 bases for V and 0 bases for J; bases not matched to a gene: 6. Looked up from germline, CDR1 is SNHLY and CDR2 is FYNNEI. The CDR3 runs to 16 residues. CDR3 amino acids: CASRTILAGSTDTQYF. The DNA of the CDR3 is TGTGCCAGCAGGACCATACTAGCGGGAAGCACAGATACGCAGTATTTT.

This rearrangement joins TRBV9 to TRBJ2-1; 8 nucleotides match TRBD2. Losses at the gene ends were 0 bases for V and 1 base for J; bases not matched to a gene: 9. CDR1 is SGDLS, CDR2 YYNGEE, per germline. The CDR3 covers 18 residues. The CDR3 DNA reads as TGTGCCAGCAGCGTAGAGGCGGGAGGAGTTGGATCCTACAATGAGCAGTTCTTC. Translating it yields CASSVEAGGVGSYNEQFF.

This chain connects TRBV7-9 to TRBJ2-1; TRBD2 matches at 13 bases. V gave up 5 bases and J gave up 8 bases; unmatched junction bases: 6. Per the germline V gene, CDR1 is SEHNR and CDR2 is FQNEAQ (reference sequence). The CDR3 extends over 15 amino acids. CDR3 nucleotide sequence: TGTGCCAGCAGCGGGACTAGCGGGAATTTCGATGAGCAGTTCTTC. This sequence encodes CASSGTSGNFDEQFF.

V gene TRBV27 combines with J gene TRBJ1-2; D is unclear. V dropped 3 bases and J dropped 10 bases, with 15 bases sitting between them. Germline loops: CDR1 MNHEY, CDR2 SMNVEV (reference sequence). This CDR3 contains 13 residues. CDR3 coding DNA: TGTGCCAGCAGTTTCCGGACGGGCCGAGACTACACCTTC. Its protein is CASSFRTGRDYTF.

The rearrangement joins TRBV7-8 to TRBJ1-4, with 7 bases identical to TRBD1. CDR1 and CDR2 (germline): SGHVS, FQNEAQ. V gave up 5 bases and J gave up 3 bases; unmatched junction bases: 3. The CDR3 totals 14 residues. The CDR3 bases are TGTGCCAGCAGCCCCGGACAGGCTAATGAAAAACTGTTTTTT. Translated, it gives CASSPGQANEKLFF.

The J gene is TRBJ2-1, the V gene TRBV4-2; TRBD2 might be the D (6 bases). The V end lost 0 bases, the J end lost 4 bases, and 16 bases lay between the germline ends. This CDR3 spans 17 amino acids. CDR1 and CDR2 (germline): LGHNA, YNFKEQ. CDR3 in DNA: TGTGCCAGCAGCCAAGATCCACCGGGAGCGGAATACAATGAGCAGTTCTTC. It codes for CASSQDPPGAEYNEQFF.

Of note for this clone: A read error may produce the germline difference seen at one junction end. The chain carries TRBV7-9 and TRBJ2-5, with a possible D match to TRBD2 (5 bases). This CDR3 has 15 amino acids. Germline assignment: CDR1 SEHNR and CDR2 FQNEAQ (reference sequence). The chain's CDR3 is CASRLAEGRQETQYF. CDR3 coding DNA: TGTGCCAGCAGATTAGCTGAGGGCAGACAAGAGACCCAGTACTTC.

This clone was found once. The CDR3 loop reads CSGTGISYNEQFF. The CDR3 bases are TGCAGCGGGACAGGGATATCCTACAATGAGCAGTTCTTC. J is TRBJ2-1 and V is TRBV29-1, with TRBD1 identical over 8 bases. V shed 7 bases, J shed 1 base, and the junction held 3 bases outside the gene matches. CDR1 is SQVTM, CDR2 ANQGSEA, per germline. The CDR3 length is 13 residues.

In DNA, the CDR3 is TGTGCCACCAGCAGAGTGAGGAGGGAGACCCAGTACTTC. This sequence encodes CATSRVRRETQYF. The V and J genes are TRBV15 and TRBJ2-5, with TRBD2 as a possible D gene (5 bases). CDR1 is LNHNV and CDR2 is YYDKDF in the germline V gene (reference sequence). The CDR3 has 13 amino acids. V was trimmed by 1 base and J by 5 bases, leaving 8 bases between them.